The 27 T cell receptor beta chains reported below all come from one sample, sequenced in a study of blood T cell repertoires in COVID-19 (dated by TCRdb to between 2020 and 2021). Libraries were built with the immunoSEQ multiplex PCR assay. TCRdb limited this immuneACCESS table to in-frame rearrangements with V and J called. A share of clones is missing; checked studies link under half to unresolved V genes, and the rest is unexplained. The sample table records about 250,000 clones; around 89% of these occur just once. The ten top clones hold under 10% of the sample. Sequencing was carried out using PBMCs or T cells enriched from blood (not recorded which). Receptor source: a middle-aged man who had recovered from COVID-19.

The chain recombines TRBV7-9 with TRBJ2-3; a weak D match, TRBD2 (5 bases). V was cut by 6 bases and J by 1 base, with 8 bases left in between. This CDR3 contains 13 residues. Germline lookup yields CDR1 SEHNR and CDR2 FQNEAQ (reference sequence). The CDR3 DNA is TGTGCCAGCAGAAGCGGCCGCACAGATACGCAGTATTTT. This gives the protein CASRSGRTDTQYF.

The chain carries TRBV6-1 and TRBJ2-7; 8 bases are a match to TRBD1. This CDR3 is built from 14 residues. V shed 5 bases and J 3 bases; nucleotides not matched to a gene: 6. CDR1 and CDR2 from the germline V gene are MNHNS and SASEGT. The chain's CDR3 is CASSTTGVIYEQYF. Here the CDR3 DNA reads TGTGCCAGCAGTACGACAGGGGTTATCTACGAGCAGTACTTC.

The chain links TRBV28 to TRBJ2-3, with 8 bases identical to TRBD1. Germline V gene data show CDR1 as MDHEN and CDR2 as SYDVKM. J gave up 6 bases and V 11 bases, and 13 bases lay outside the gene matches. This CDR3 is built from 14 residues. The CDR3 sequence: CALTRDRSFDTQYF. The CDR3 DNA reads TGTGCCCTCACAAGGGACAGGAGTTTCGATACGCAGTATTTT.

The chain recombines TRBV9 with TRBJ1-5; TRBD1 agrees at 8 bases. The CDR3 runs to 17 residues. Germline CDR1 reads SGDLS; CDR2 reads YYNGEE. The V and J ends lost 4 bases and 2 bases, in that order; junction bases with no gene match: 11. DNA of the CDR3: TGTGCCAGCAGCAAAACTGAGGACAGGGCGGGCAATCAGCCCCAGCATTTT. Encoded protein: CASSKTEDRAGNQPQHF.

V gene TRBV10-3 combines with J gene TRBJ2-3; D gene ambiguous. This CDR3 has 16 residues. The germline V gene has CDR1 ENHRY and CDR2 SYGVKD. V was trimmed by 0 bases and J by 0 bases, leaving 10 bases between them. The CDR3 DNA reads as TGTGCCATCAGTGAGTCGCTCTCGGTGAGCACAGATACGCAGTATTTT. It specifies CAISESLSVSTDTQYF.

The rearrangement links TRBV5-1 to TRBJ2-7, with 9 bases lining up with TRBD1. The V segment lost 4 bases and the J segment 5 bases; nucleotides outside the gene matches: 1. Germline lookup yields CDR1 SGHRS and CDR2 YFSETQ. There are 12 residues in the CDR3. Here the CDR3 DNA reads TGCGCCAGCAGCGGGGACAGGGACGAGCAGTACTTC. Its translation is CASSGDRDEQYF.

The chain employs TRBV5-5 and TRBJ2-5, with D tentatively TRBD1 (5 bases). Trimming took 2 bases from V and 4 from J, leaving 9 bases between them. Germline loops: CDR1 SGHKS, CDR2 YYEKEE (reference sequence). This CDR3 contains 13 residues. The CDR3 loop is CASSLGQGETQYF. The DNA of the CDR3 is TGTGCCAGCAGCTTAGGGCAGGGAGAGACCCAGTACTTC. Together with reference TRBV5-5 and TRBJ2-5, the CDR3 gives the full variable domain: DAGVTQSPTHLIKTRGQQVTLRCSPISGHKSVSWYQQVLGQGPQFIFQYYEKEERGRGNFPDRFSARQFPNYSSELNVNALLLGDSALYLCASSLGQGETQYFGPGTRLLVL.

This sequence joins TRBV7-2 and TRBJ2-4; D is possibly TRBD1 (5 bases). Germline-derived CDR1 and CDR2 are SGHTA and FQGNSA. The CDR3 consists of 15 residues. The V and J ends lost 4 bases and 5 bases respectively, with 15 bases between them. The CDR3 is CASSSFSRQQNIQYF. The DNA for the CDR3 is TGTGCCAGCAGCTCTTTTTCCCGACAGCAAAACATTCAGTACTTC.

The rearrangement links TRBV11-2 to TRBJ2-7, with 9 bases matching TRBD1. With V trimmed by 5 bases and J by 5 bases, 7 bases remained unmatched. Germline assignment: CDR1 SGHAT and CDR2 FQNNGV. The CDR3 is made up of 14 amino acids. The CDR3 here is CASSPGTGWHEQYF. In DNA form, the CDR3 reads TGTGCCAGCAGCCCCGGGACAGGGTGGCACGAGCAGTACTTC.

The rearrangement uses TRBV9 and TRBJ1-1; D unclear. V lost 0 bases and J 3 bases, leaving 6 bases between the germline ends. From germline, CDR1 is SGDLS and CDR2 YYNGEE. This CDR3 is built from 13 residues. The CDR3 loop is CASSVAEYTEAFF. For the CDR3, the DNA is TGTGCCAGCAGCGTAGCCGAGTACACTGAAGCTTTCTTT.

This rearrangement joins TRBV13 to TRBJ1-1; D is ambiguous. The CDR3 extends over 11 amino acids. The germline V and J ends were trimmed by 3 bases and 4 bases, with 3 bases remaining between them. Per the germline V gene, CDR1 is PRHDT and CDR2 is FYEKMQ (reference sequence). The CDR3: CASSFITEAFF. The CDR3 DNA sequence: TGTGCCAGCAGCTTCATCACTGAAGCTTTCTTT.

This clone was seen a few times. V gene TRBV27 combines with J gene TRBJ1-5; 7 positions match TRBD1. This CDR3 has 14 residues. From germline, CDR1 is MNHEY and CDR2 SMNVEV (reference sequence). V was pared by 6 bases and J by 9 bases, with 11 bases of the junction left unmatched. The CDR3, as DNA: TGTGCCAGCAGCCGACAGGGATCTCAGCGGCCCCAGCATTTT. It is translated as CASSRQGSQRPQHF.

J is TRBJ1-5 and V is TRBV6-5; possibly TRBD1 for D (6 bases). Germline-derived CDR1 and CDR2 are MNHEY and SVGAGI. The CDR3 totals 14 residues. V was clipped by 5 bases and J by 2 bases, with 10 bases between them. The CDR3 here is CASSHREGNQPQHF. The CDR3, as DNA: TGTGCCAGCAGTCACAGGGAAGGCAATCAGCCCCAGCATTTT.

This clone occurred a few times. The rearrangement uses TRBV28 and TRBJ2-1, with D tentatively TRBD2 (5 bases). Germline V gene sequence: CDR1 MDHEN, CDR2 SYDVKM. Trimming took 3 bases from V and 5 from J, leaving 17 bases between them. The CDR3 length is 16 residues. The CDR3 spells CASSLDSGKRNNEQFF. DNA of the CDR3: TGTGCCAGCAGTTTGGATAGTGGGAAGCGGAACAATGAGCAGTTCTTC.

V gene TRBV6-6 combines with J gene TRBJ2-1; a possible D gene is TRBD2 (7 bases). Germline CDR1 is MNHNY and CDR2 is SVGAGI (reference sequence). The CDR3 length is 13 residues. The ends were cut back, 7 bases at V and 6 bases at J, with 13 bases in the middle. The CDR3 region is CASKGGAGNEQFF. The CDR3 bases are TGTGCCAGCAAGGGGGGGGCGGGCAATGAGCAGTTCTTC.

This chain connects TRBV7-9 to TRBJ2-5; TRBD1 aligns across 7 bases. Germline V gene lookup returns CDR1 SEHNR and CDR2 FQNEAQ (reference sequence). Germline trimming cut 5 bases from V and 4 bases from J; bases unmatched to any gene: 7. The CDR3 is 14 amino acids. The CDR3 nucleotides read TGTGCCAGCAGCATCCTCGGGACAGTAGAGACCCAGTACTTC. It yields the protein CASSILGTVETQYF.

The CDR3 sequence is CASSKRGGNTEAFF. CDR3 DNA: TGTGCCAGCAGTAAGAGAGGTGGGAACACTGAAGCTTTCTTT. The rearrangement joins TRBV6-5 to TRBJ1-1; the D is unclear. V was clipped by 5 bases and J by 1 base, with 11 bases between them. In germline, CDR1 is MNHEY, CDR2 SVGAGI. This CDR3 is built from 14 residues.

This clone was counted only a few times. For the CDR3, the DNA is TGTGCTAGTGGTTTGGGGACAGGAGGGGACGAGCAGTACTTC. Translated, it gives CASGLGTGGDEQYF. The chain uses TRBV12-5 and TRBJ2-7, with D possibly being TRBD1 (7 bases). The CDR3 loop spans 14 amino acids. The germline V gene encodes CDR1 LGHNT and CDR2 FRNRAP. The ends were cut back, 1 base at V and 5 bases at J, with 12 bases in the middle.

V gene TRBV19 combines with J gene TRBJ1-5; 8 bases align to TRBD1. There are 17 residues in the CDR3. Trimming removed 6 bases from V and 2 bases from J; junction bases left unmatched: 12. Germline CDR1 is LNHDA and CDR2 is SQIVND (reference sequence). The CDR3 here is CASREDRDYVGNQPQHF. The CDR3 nucleotides read TGTGCCAGTAGGGAGGACAGGGACTATGTAGGCAATCAGCCCCAGCATTTT.

This chain's CDR3 is CASSKVSLAGGPPNQETQYF. The CDR3 DNA reads as TGTGCCAGCAGCAAAGTATCGCTAGCGGGAGGTCCCCCAAACCAAGAGACCCAGTACTTC. The rearrangement links TRBV21-1 to TRBJ2-5; the table names TRBD2, a call not compared with the DNA. TRBV21-1 is classified as a pseudogene. This CDR3 has 20 residues.

This clone came up once. V and J are TRBV11-2 and TRBJ1-2; D remains unclear. The germline V gene has CDR1 SGHAT and CDR2 FQNNGV. The CDR3 consists of 11 residues. V lost 5 bases to trimming and J lost 10 bases, with 11 bases between them. Written as DNA, the CDR3 is TGTGCCAGCAGCCCCGGTAGTGACTACACCTTC. It translates to CASSPGSDYTF.

The chain uses TRBV19 and TRBJ2-7, with 8 bases fitting TRBD1. The germline CDR1 and CDR2 sequences are LNHDA and SQIVND (reference sequence). The CDR3 has 14 residues. V gave up 0 bases and J gave up 7 bases; unmatched junction bases: 5. DNA of the CDR3: TGTGCCAGTAGTATAGATGCAGGGGGCCAGGAGCAGTACTTC. This gives the protein CASSIDAGGQEQYF.

This clone was recorded once. The chain couples TRBV28 to TRBJ1-1; possibly TRBD1 for D (6 bases). V lost 7 bases, J lost 7 bases, and 19 bases lay in between. The CDR3 is made up of 14 amino acids. Germline V gene lookup returns CDR1 MDHEN and CDR2 SYDVKM. CDR3 coding DNA: TGTGCCAGCACCCCACAGGGCCCGAGGCATGAAGCTTTCTTT. Its protein is CASTPQGPRHEAFF.

The chain combines TRBV4-1 with TRBJ2-1; a possible D gene is TRBD1 (6 bases). In germline, CDR1 is MGHRA, CDR2 YSYEKL. CDR3 size: 14 residues. V was cut by 4 bases and J by 7 bases, with 14 bases left in between. This chain's CDR3 is CASSRIQGNNEQFF. CDR3 bases: TGCGCCAGCAGCCGAATACAGGGAAATAATGAGCAGTTCTTC.

This clone was detected a few times. The CDR3 DNA is TGTGCCAGCAGTGAAGACAGGGGCCTTTATGGCTACACCTTC. Translating gives CASSEDRGLYGYTF. This rearrangement joins TRBV2 to TRBJ1-2; 7 bases map to TRBD1. Unmatched junction bases numbered 4, after V lost 1 base and J lost 5 bases. CDR3 length: 14 residues. CDR1 SNHLY and CDR2 FYNNEI come from the germline V gene.

The rearrangement links TRBV18 to TRBJ1-1; 12 positions match TRBD1. Trimming at V came to 1 base and at J to 1 base, leaving 10 bases not matched to a gene. The CDR3 has 19 residues. Germline V CDR1 and CDR2: KGHSH, LQKENI. CDR3 bases: TGTGCCAGCTCACCACTTTCCGGGACAGGGGGCGCGAGGAACACTGAAGCTTTCTTT. Its protein product is CASSPLSGTGGARNTEAFF.

CDR3 bases: TGTGCCAGCAGCCGAGAGGGGGCTCCGCTCTCTGGAAACACCATATATTTT. Translating it yields CASSREGAPLSGNTIYF. The gene calls are TRBV3-1 (or the pseudogene TRBV3-2) and TRBJ1-3; 7 bases fit TRBD1. The CDR3 covers 17 residues. Germline V gives CDR1 LGHDT, CDR2 YNNKEL (reference sequence). The trim removed 4 bases at V and 0 bases at J, leaving 9 bases unmatched.